This TCR beta chain comes out of a study of T cell responses to AZD1222 COVID-19 vaccine. TCRdb's copy holds only in-frame clones and misses some; the assay was immunoSEQ multiplex PCR. The sample yields under 80,000 clones, approximately 88% seen once. Trimming stripped 4 bases from V and 4 bases from J, with 19 bases between. Per the germline V gene, CDR1 is LNHDA and CDR2 is SQIVND (reference sequence). This CDR3 contains 17 residues. V usage is TRBV19 and J usage is TRBJ2-2, with D perhaps being TRBD1 or TRBD2 (5 bases each). The clonotype comes from an adult in good health. The sample was peripheral blood, taken on day 0 of AZD1222 vaccination. Written as DNA, the CDR3 is TGTGCCAGTAGTAAACCCCCGGGGCTAGGGACCACCGGGGAGCTGTTTTTT. Amino acid sequence: CASSKPPGLGTTGELFF.